The next 19 T cell receptor beta chains were all read from a single sample in a study of T-cell memory formation after mild COVID-19. A single record per CDR3 protein comes from TCRdb applying MiXCR to the 5' RACE reads. Of 250,000 to 350,000 distinct CDR3 sequences listed, more than 15% are singletons. Sequencing was carried out using PBMCs or a T cell subset sorted from them (not recorded which). The receptors originated from a man younger than 35 who had mild COVID-19 (a few samples of this study predate the infection). Cell type and time point are not known.

The gene calls are TRBV10-3 and TRBJ1-1; D perhaps matches TRBD1 (5 bases). Trimming shortened V by 7 bases and J by 1 base, and 10 bases separated the two germline ends. The germline CDR1 and CDR2 sequences are ENHRY and SYGVKD. The CDR3 has 13 amino acids. CDR3 loop: CAINDQGNTEAFF. In nucleotides, the CDR3 is TGTGCCATCAACGACCAGGGGAACACTGAAGCTTTCTTT.

This clonotype was counted ten times or more. This chain links TRBV7-2 with TRBJ2-5; tentative D call: TRBD2 (7 bases). The CDR3 is 14 amino acids. V lost 5 bases and J 3 bases, leaving 13 bases between the germline ends. CDR1 and CDR2 from the germline V gene are SGHTA and FQGNSA. CDR3 loop: CASSLQGGEETQYF. The CDR3 DNA reads as TGTGCCAGCAGCCTACAGGGAGGGGAAGAGACCCAGTACTTC.

The chain carries TRBV7-3 and TRBJ2-3; D is possibly TRBD2 (7 bases). This CDR3 has 14 residues. Germline V lookup: CDR1 SGHTA, CDR2 FQGTGA. Trimming took off 8 bases at V and 2 bases at J, with 14 bases between the two ends. This CDR3 is CASALGGPTDTQYF. CDR3 nucleotide sequence: TGTGCCAGCGCCTTGGGGGGGCCCACAGATACGCAGTATTTT.

There are a few counts of this clonotype. The chain employs TRBV7-9 and TRBJ2-3; 9 bases line up with TRBD2. V lost 5 bases and J lost 1; bases outside the gene matches: 10. Germline CDR1 and CDR2: SEHNR and FQNEAQ (reference sequence). The CDR3 consists of 17 residues. The DNA of the CDR3 is TGTGCCAGCAGCGTACCCCAGGCGGGGGGGGGCACAGATACGCAGTATTTT. It yields the protein CASSVPQAGGGTDTQYF.

The chain has TRBV20-1 and TRBJ2-7; D might be TRBD2 (5 bases). The CDR3 is made up of 13 amino acids. Looked up from germline, CDR1 is DFQATT and CDR2 is SNEGSKA (reference sequence). The germline V and J ends were trimmed by 3 bases and 7 bases, with 16 bases remaining between them. DNA of the CDR3: TGCAGTGCTAGTGGGGAGAAGCAGGATGAGCAGTACTTC. This translates into CSASGEKQDEQYF.

In this sample, this clonotype turned up a few times. The chain couples TRBV7-2 to TRBJ1-5, with D possibly being TRBD1 (6 bases). Germline values: CDR1 SGHTA, CDR2 FQGNSA. V lost 1 base, J lost 0 bases, and 13 bases lay in between. The CDR3 is 17 amino acids. The CDR3 region is CASSLEGQSYSNQPQHF. In nucleotides, the CDR3 is TGTGCCAGCAGCTTAGAAGGACAGAGTTATAGCAATCAGCCCCAGCATTTT.

This clonotype was seen only a few times. The chain joins TRBV6-5 to TRBJ1-1; TRBD1 is a possible D gene (5 bases). The CDR3 is made up of 11 amino acids. Germline CDR1 MNHEY, CDR2 SVGAGI. V lost 2 bases, J lost 7 bases, and 5 bases lay in between. The chain's CDR3 is CASSYRGEAFF. The CDR3 nucleotides are TGTGCCAGCAGTTACAGGGGTGAAGCTTTCTTT.

Worth noting for this clonotype: Since a much larger clone is just one base distant, this may be a read error. The rearrangement joins TRBV6-2 or TRBV6-3 to TRBJ2-5; no firm D call. The CDR3 length is 12 residues. CDR1 is MNHEY and CDR2 is SVGEGT in the germline V gene. The V gene lost 6 bases and the J gene lost 0 bases, with 5 bases spanning the gap. For the CDR3, the DNA is TGTGCCAGCAGCCAGTACCAAGAGACCCAGTACTTC. Its protein is CASSQYQETQYF.

This clonotype was seen a few times. The chain employs TRBV18 and TRBJ2-2; 10 positions match TRBD2. J gave up 4 bases and V 2 bases, and 7 bases lay outside the gene matches. CDR3 size: 17 residues. Germline loops: CDR1 KGHSH, CDR2 LQKENI. The CDR3 DNA reads TGTGCCAGCTCACCATCCAGCGGGGGGGCCGTCACCGGGGAGCTGTTTTTT. It translates to CASSPSSGGAVTGELFF.

This clonotype was counted many times. The rearrangement links TRBV10-3 to TRBJ1-1, with D possibly being TRBD1 (5 bases). The germline V gene encodes CDR1 ENHRY and CDR2 SYGVKD. This CDR3 is built from 14 residues. V dropped 2 bases and J dropped 5 bases, with 12 bases sitting between them. The CDR3 reads CAISEGAGQTEAFF. CDR3 nucleotides: TGTGCCATCAGTGAGGGGGCCGGGCAGACTGAAGCTTTCTTT.

This clonotype was counted a few times. The V call is TRBV30, the J call TRBJ2-1; D call uncertain. Trimming removed 0 bases at V and 9 bases at J, with 6 bases between. Germline V gene sequence: CDR1 GTSNPN, CDR2 SVGIG (reference sequence). The CDR3 spans 11 residues. The DNA for the CDR3 is TGTGCCTGGAGTGTTAGGATTGAGCAGTTCTTC. It specifies CAWSVRIEQFF. The variable domain in full, completed from reference TRBV30 and TRBJ2-1, reads SQTIHQWPATLVQPVGSPLSLECTVEGTSNPNLYWYRQAAGRGLQLLFYSVGIGQISSEVPQNLSASRPQDRQFILSSKKLLLSDSGFYLCAWSVRIEQFFGPGTRLTVL.

The table lists this clonotype with many counts. DNA for the CDR3: TGTGCCAGCCTTTTCAGGGGAGAAAAACTGTTTTTT. Its translation: CASLFRGEKLFF. V and J are TRBV2 and TRBJ1-4; tentative D call: TRBD1 (6 bases). V lost 8 bases, J lost 8 bases, and 12 bases lay in between. The CDR3 has 12 residues. Germline V gives CDR1 SNHLY, CDR2 FYNNEI.

This clonotype appeared a few times. This chain joins TRBV4-2 and TRBJ2-1; D is perhaps TRBD2 (6 bases). Per the germline V gene, CDR1 is LGHNA and CDR2 is YNFKEQ. The CDR3 is 16 amino acids. Trimming removed 0 bases from V and 6 bases from J, with 15 bases in between. The CDR3 sequence is CASSQDNQRARNEQFF. DNA of the CDR3: TGTGCCAGCAGCCAAGATAATCAGCGGGCACGCAATGAGCAGTTCTTC.

This clonotype was detected only a few times. This chain connects TRBV10-3 to TRBJ2-5; 7 bases fit TRBD2. Germline V CDR1 and CDR2: ENHRY, SYGVKD. The CDR3 is 16 amino acids. Trimming took 0 bases from V and 5 from J; bases not matched to a gene: 9. The DNA for the CDR3 is TGTGCCATCAGTGAGTCCGTGGCGGGGGAAGTTGAGACCCAGTACTTC. This gives the protein CAISESVAGEVETQYF.

This clonotype showed up many times. This chain uses TRBV5-5 with TRBJ2-7, with 9 bases fitting TRBD1. Trimming cost V 4 bases and J 3 bases; bases outside gene matches: 5. This CDR3 spans 14 amino acids. Germline V gene sequence: CDR1 SGHKS, CDR2 YYEKEE (reference sequence). For the CDR3, the DNA is TGTGCCAGCAGCATGACAGGGGGAAGCTACGAGCAGTACTTC. Translation: CASSMTGGSYEQYF.

This clonotype was recorded a few times. The chain recombines TRBV7-2 with TRBJ2-7; D is undetermined. V was clipped by 0 bases and J by 1 base, with 7 bases between them. The CDR3 runs 14 residues. Germline V lookup: CDR1 SGHTA, CDR2 FQGNSA. The CDR3 here is CASSLAFSSYEQYV. The CDR3 bases are TGTGCCAGCAGCTTAGCGTTCAGTTCCTACGAGCAGTACGTC.

The chain carries TRBV12-3 or TRBV12-4 and TRBJ2-2; 8 bases align to TRBD2. The CDR3 has 15 amino acids. V trimming: 4 bases; J trimming: 6 bases; junction bases outside the gene matches: 7. The CDR3 protein is CASSSRRGLAGELFF. Written as DNA, the CDR3 is TGTGCCAGCAGTTCCCGTAGGGGACTAGCCGGGGAGCTGTTTTTT.

The chain joins TRBV7-9 to TRBJ2-7; 8 positions match TRBD2. Germline V gene data show CDR1 as SEHNR and CDR2 as FQNEAQ (reference sequence). This CDR3 region has 12 residues. V trimming: 4 bases; J trimming: 7 bases; junction bases outside the gene matches: 3. The CDR3 nucleotides are TGTGCCAGCAGCTCCCGGGGGGGGGAGCAGTACTTC. It yields the protein CASSSRGGEQYF.

This clonotype came up many times. Without the conserved terminal phenylalanine or tryptophan, this CDR3 likely stems from a read error. Because the CDR3's place on the DNA is in doubt, the DNA is left out and the CDR3 is given as listed by TCRdb. The chain employs TRBV23-1 and TRBJ2-1. TRBV23-1 is classed as an ORF, of uncertain function. The CDR3 numbers 9 amino acids, ends counted. The chain's CDR3 is CARVYKRGR.